The source of this TCR beta chain is a study of T cells in Graves' hyperthyroidism and ophthalmopathy. Study observations and caveats: Within blood appeared most thyroid clonotypes that had expanded above 0.001. Ophthalmopathy was told apart from stable hyperthyroidism by a 13 V-J model.

This clonotype was seen ten or more times. Its target is unknown. The CDR3 is 15 amino acids. Trimming cost V 7 bases and J 1 base, with 14 bases left between them. CDR1 and CDR2 (germline): MNHNY, SVGAGI (reference sequence). RNA transcripts served as the template for amplifying TCR beta CDR3 regions. Researchers ran a first-round RT-PCR on the TCR CDR3 using the HTBI primer set. TCRdb redid the calling of the multiplex PCR reads with MiXCR, one entry per CDR3 protein. Among roughly 710,000 distinct CDR3 sequences listed, under 45% were seen once. The specimen was blood. The TCR comes from a woman aged 40 to 55 with Graves' hyperthyroidism. The V and J genes are TRBV6-6 and TRBJ1-5; D might be TRBD1 (5 bases). This CDR3 reads CASKDSLRSNQPQHF. CDR3 DNA sequence: TGTGCCAGCAAAGACAGCTTACGAAGCAATCAGCCCCAGCATTTT.